This entry lists 10 T cell receptor beta chains sequenced from one sample in a study of T cells in women clearing cervical HPV infection. TCRdb's copy holds only in-frame clones and misses some; the assay was immunoSEQ multiplex PCR. In total, the table holds under 35,000 clones. The sequenced sample consisted of blood buffy coat. The receptors were gathered from a woman aged 18 to 75 with a cervical HPV16 infection that either progressed to CIN3+ or cleared (not recorded which).

Comment on this clone: Coverage ceases 3 residues before the CDR3 finishes, and the germline J gene fills in the end. The chain employs TRBV5-4 and TRBJ2-1; 13 bases fit TRBD2. Germline V gene data show CDR1 as SGHNT and CDR2 as YYREEE (reference sequence). Unmatched junction bases numbered 5, after V lost 1 base and J lost 7 bases. The CDR3 contains 16 residues. This CDR3 reads CASSLWGTSGDNEQFF. The CDR3 bases that were read are TGTGCCAGCAGCTTGTGGGGGACTAGCGGGGATAATGAG.

A note on this clone: The read falls 3 residues short of the CDR3 end, and the missing part is taken from the germline J gene. The chain recombines TRBV20-1 with TRBJ1-1; 9 positions agree with TRBD1. This CDR3 is 18 amino acids long. The V segment lost 1 base and the J segment 0 bases; nucleotides outside the gene matches: 12. Germline V CDR1 and CDR2: DFQATT, SNEGSKA (reference sequence). The covered CDR3 bases are TGCAGTGCTAGAGGTTTCGTAAGGGACAGGGACATGAACACTGAA. It specifies CSARGFVRDRDMNTE. The whole CDR3 protein reads CSARGFVRDRDMNTEAFF.

Remarks on this clone: Coverage ceases 3 residues before the CDR3 finishes, and the germline J gene fills in the end. The V and J genes are TRBV18 and TRBJ1-2; D gene unclear. This CDR3 spans 15 amino acids. From germline, CDR1 is KGHSH and CDR2 LQKENI. V was cut by 0 bases and J by 7 bases, with 15 bases left in between. Incomplete CDR3 DNA: TGTGCCAGCTCACCACCAGACTTTATCAGCCGTGGC. Translation: CASSPPDFISRG. The entire CDR3 protein is CASSPPDFISRGYTF.

Comments on this clone: Read sequence stops 3 residues before the CDR3 end, and the germline J gene provides the missing end. The rearrangement joins TRBV28 to TRBJ2-5; D not certain. The germline V gene has CDR1 MDHEN and CDR2 SYDVKM. Trimming removed 6 bases at V and 4 bases at J, with 12 bases between. The CDR3 spans 13 residues. The CDR3 reads CASRSEVVETQYF. CDR3 DNA, as far as it was read: TGTGCCAGCAGAAGCGAGGTTGTAGAGACC.

As regards this clone: The observed sequence ends 3 residues before the CDR3 terminus, with the missing tail filled in from the germline J gene. V is TRBV7-9 and J is TRBJ2-3; the match to TRBD1 covers 7 bases. Losses at the gene ends were 8 bases for V and 1 base for J; bases not matched to a gene: 6. The germline gives CDR1 SEHNR, CDR2 FQNEAQ (reference sequence). The CDR3 runs to 14 residues. CDR3 region: CASWGTEGTDTQYF. CDR3 DNA, as far as it was read: TGTGCCAGCTGGGGGACAGAAGGCACAGATACG.

As for this clone: From the germline J gene comes the end of the CDR3, since the read stops 3 residues before it. This rearrangement joins TRBV28 to TRBJ2-7; TRBD2 agrees at 7 bases. The CDR3 is made up of 14 amino acids. Trimming removed 3 bases from V and 0 bases from J; junction bases left unmatched: 2. The germline V gene encodes CDR1 MDHEN and CDR2 SYDVKM. CDR3 bases read: TGTGCCAGCAGTTTCGGGGGGACCTCCTACGAG. Its translation is CASSFGGTSYE. The whole CDR3 protein is CASSFGGTSYEQYF.

A note on this clone: Read data end 3 residues before the CDR3 end; the end is taken from the germline J gene. The chain couples TRBV14 to TRBJ2-3; 10 nucleotides align to TRBD2. V was clipped by 4 bases and J by 5 bases; unmatched bases: 3. Germline-derived CDR1 and CDR2 are SGHDN and FVKESK. The CDR3 has 14 amino acids. CDR3 sequence: CASSPGLAIDTQYF. The CDR3 bases that were read are TGTGCCAGCAGCCCGGGACTAGCGATAGATACG. Looking up the rest from reference TRBV14 and TRBJ2-3 gives the full variable domain: EAGVTQFPSHSVIEKGQTVTLRCDPISGHDNLYWYRRVMGKEIKFLLHFVKESKQDESGMPNNRFLAERTGGTYSTLKVQPAELEDSGVYFCASSPGLAIDTQYFGPGTRLTVL.

Concerning this clone itself: The read finishes 3 residues shy of the CDR3 end, and the germline J gene is used to complete it. The V and J genes are TRBV20-1 and TRBJ2-3, with TRBD2 identical over 12 bases. This CDR3 contains 16 residues. V was pared by 2 bases and J by 2 bases, with 5 bases of the junction left unmatched. The germline gives CDR1 DFQATT, CDR2 SNEGSKA (reference sequence). Here the CDR3 reads CSARSSGGANTDTQYF. CDR3 bases read: TGCAGTGCTAGATCTAGCGGGGGGGCGAACACAGATACG.

Details on this clone: The read terminates 3 residues before the CDR3 end, so the remaining end is supplied by the germline J gene. The chain combines TRBV7-3 with TRBJ2-5; 8 bases agree with TRBD2. In germline, CDR1 is SGHTA, CDR2 FQGTGA. V dropped 1 base and J dropped 6; count of bases not matched to a gene: 7. This CDR3 spans 15 amino acids. The covered CDR3 bases are TGTGCCAGCAGCTTAAGCGGGGGGCCCCCACAGACC. The encoded protein is CASSLSGGPPQT. The full CDR3 is CASSLSGGPPQTQYF. The full variable domain, completed using reference TRBV7-3 and TRBJ2-5, is GAGVSQTPSNKVTEKGKYVELRCDPISGHTALYWYRQSLGQGPEFLIYFQGTGAADDSGLPNDRFFAVRPEGSVSTLKIQRTERGDSAVYLCASSLSGGPPQTQYFGPGTRLLVL.

As to this clone: The CDR3 extends 3 residues past the end of the read, so its final part is completed from the germline J gene. The chain combines TRBV20-1 with TRBJ1-1; D unresolved. The CDR3 is 9 residues long. Germline CDR1 is DFQATT and CDR2 is SNEGSKA (reference sequence). V gave up 6 bases and J gave up 7 bases, with 6 bases separating them. The CDR3 DNA, read in part, is TGCAGTGCCCAGTTTGAA. Translated: CSAQFE. The complete CDR3 sequence is CSAQFEAFF.